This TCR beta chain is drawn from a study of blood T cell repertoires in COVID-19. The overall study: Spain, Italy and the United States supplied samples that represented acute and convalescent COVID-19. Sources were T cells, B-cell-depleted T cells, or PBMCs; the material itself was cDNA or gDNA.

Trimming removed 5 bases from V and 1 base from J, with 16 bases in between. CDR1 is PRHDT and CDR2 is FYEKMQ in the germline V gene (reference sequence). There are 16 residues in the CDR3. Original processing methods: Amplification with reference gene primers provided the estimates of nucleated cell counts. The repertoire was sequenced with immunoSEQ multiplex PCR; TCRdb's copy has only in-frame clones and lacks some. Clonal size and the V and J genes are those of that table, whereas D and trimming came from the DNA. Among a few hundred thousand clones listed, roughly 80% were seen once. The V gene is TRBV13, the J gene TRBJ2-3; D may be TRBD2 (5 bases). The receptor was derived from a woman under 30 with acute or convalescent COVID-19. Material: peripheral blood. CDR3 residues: CASSPPHLAGTDTQYF. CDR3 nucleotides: TGTGCCAGCAGCCCGCCGCACCTAGCAGGCACAGATACGCAGTATTTT.